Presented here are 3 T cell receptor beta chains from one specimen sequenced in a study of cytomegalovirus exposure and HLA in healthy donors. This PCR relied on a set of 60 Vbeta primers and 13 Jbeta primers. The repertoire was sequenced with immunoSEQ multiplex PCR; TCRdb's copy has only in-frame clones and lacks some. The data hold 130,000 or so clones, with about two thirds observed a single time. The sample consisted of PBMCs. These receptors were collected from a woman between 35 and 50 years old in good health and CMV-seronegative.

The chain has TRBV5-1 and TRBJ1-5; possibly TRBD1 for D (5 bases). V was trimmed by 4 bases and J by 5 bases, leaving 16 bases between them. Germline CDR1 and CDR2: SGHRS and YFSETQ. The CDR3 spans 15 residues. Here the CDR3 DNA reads TGCGCCAGCAGCCCGGGACTGCACTCGGATCAGCCCCAGCATTTT. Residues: CASSPGLHSDQPQHF.

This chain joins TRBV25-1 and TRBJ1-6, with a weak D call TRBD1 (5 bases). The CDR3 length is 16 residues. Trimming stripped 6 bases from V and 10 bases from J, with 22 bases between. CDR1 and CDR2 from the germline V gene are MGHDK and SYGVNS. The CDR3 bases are TGTGCCAGCAGCGCAGGTGCAGGGCCAAATGGATCACCCCTCCACTTT. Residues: CASSAGAGPNGSPLHF.

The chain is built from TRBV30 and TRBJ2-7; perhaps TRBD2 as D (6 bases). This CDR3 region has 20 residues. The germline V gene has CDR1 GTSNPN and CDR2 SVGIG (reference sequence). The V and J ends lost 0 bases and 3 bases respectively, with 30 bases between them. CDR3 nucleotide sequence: TGTGCCTGGAGTGTAAATGGGGACTTTGTCGCGGGCGCTTTGATCTACGAGCAGTACTTC. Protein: CAWSVNGDFVAGALIYEQYF.